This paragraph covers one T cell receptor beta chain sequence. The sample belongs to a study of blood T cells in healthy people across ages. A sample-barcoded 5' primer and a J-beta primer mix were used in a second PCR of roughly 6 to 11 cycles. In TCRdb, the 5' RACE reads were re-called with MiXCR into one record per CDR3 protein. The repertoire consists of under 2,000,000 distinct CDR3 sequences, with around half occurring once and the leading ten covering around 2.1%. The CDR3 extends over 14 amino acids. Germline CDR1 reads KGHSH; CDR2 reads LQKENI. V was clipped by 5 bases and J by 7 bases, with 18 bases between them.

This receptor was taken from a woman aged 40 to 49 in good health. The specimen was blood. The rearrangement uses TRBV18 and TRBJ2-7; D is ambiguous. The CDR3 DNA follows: TGTGCCAGCTCAGACACCGGGCCCAATAGGGAGCAGTACTTC. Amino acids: CASSDTGPNREQYF.